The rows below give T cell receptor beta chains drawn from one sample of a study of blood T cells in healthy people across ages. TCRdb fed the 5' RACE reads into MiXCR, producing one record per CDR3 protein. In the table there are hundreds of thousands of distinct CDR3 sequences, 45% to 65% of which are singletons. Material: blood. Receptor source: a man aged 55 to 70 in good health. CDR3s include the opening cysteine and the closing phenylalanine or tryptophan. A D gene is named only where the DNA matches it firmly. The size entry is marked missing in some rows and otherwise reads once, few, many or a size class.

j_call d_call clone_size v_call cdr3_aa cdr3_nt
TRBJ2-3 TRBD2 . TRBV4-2 CASSSRLAGDADTQYF TGTGCCAGCAGCTCCCGACTAGCGGGAGATGCAGATACGCAGTATTTT
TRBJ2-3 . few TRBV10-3 CAISGQASTDTQYF TGTGCCATCAGTGGACAGGCGAGCACAGATACGCAGTATTTT
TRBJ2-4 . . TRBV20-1 CSAFMTHTQYF TGCAGTGCTTTCATGACACATACCCAGTACTTC
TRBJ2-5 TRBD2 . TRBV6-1 CASSEGGTSGGPYQETQYF TGTGCCAGCAGTGAAGGCGGGACTAGCGGGGGCCCGTACCAAGAGACCCAGTACTTC
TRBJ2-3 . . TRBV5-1 CASSFPALADTQYF TGCGCCAGCAGCTTTCCCGCATTGGCAGATACGCAGTATTTT
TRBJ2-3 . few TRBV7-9 CASSPHLGSFTGTDTQYF TGTGCCAGCAGCCCCCACTTAGGAAGCTTCACGGGCACAGATACGCAGTATTTT
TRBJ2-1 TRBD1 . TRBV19 CASSMLGTGTNEQFF TGTGCCAGTAGTATGCTGGGGACAGGGACCAATGAGCAGTTCTTC
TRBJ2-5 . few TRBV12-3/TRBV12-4 CASSFYRLGSQETQYF TGTGCCAGCAGTTTCTACAGGTTGGGAAGCCAAGAGACCCAGTACTTC
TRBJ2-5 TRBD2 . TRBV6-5 CASRVGGGQETQYF TGTGCCAGCAGGGTTGGCGGGGGACAAGAGACCCAGTACTTC
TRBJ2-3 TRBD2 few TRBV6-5 CASSGLAGRGDTQYF TGTGCCAGCAGTGGACTAGCTGGGAGAGGAGATACGCAGTATTTT
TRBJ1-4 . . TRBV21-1 CAGSKGGQATNEKLFF TGTGCCGGCAGCAAAGGGGGACAGGCAACTAATGAAAAACTGTTTTTT
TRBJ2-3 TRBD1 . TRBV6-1 CASSEPGQVPDTQYF TGTGCCAGCAGTGAACCGGGACAGGTTCCGGATACGCAGTATTTT
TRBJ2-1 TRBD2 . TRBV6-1 CASSDSGGSPNEQFF TGTGCCAGCAGTGACAGCGGGGGGTCACCCAATGAGCAGTTCTTC
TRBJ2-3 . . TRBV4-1 CASSQASGTGYTQYF TGCGCCAGCAGCCAAGCGTCAGGAACTGGGTATACGCAGTATTTT
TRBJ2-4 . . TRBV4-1 CASSQPSAGGAKNIQYF TGCGCCAGCAGCCAACCCTCGGCAGGGGGGGCCAAAAACATTCAGTACTTC
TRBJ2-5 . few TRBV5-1 CASSPSWGSEQETQYF TGCGCCAGCAGCCCCTCGTGGGGATCGGAGCAAGAGACCCAGTACTTC
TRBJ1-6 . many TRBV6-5 CASSPGGTYSNSPLHF TGTGCCAGCAGTCCCGGGGGGACCTATTCGAATTCACCCCTCCACTTT
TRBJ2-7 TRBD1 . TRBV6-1 CASRADRGPHEQYF TGTGCCAGCAGGGCGGACAGGGGGCCCCACGAGCAGTACTTC
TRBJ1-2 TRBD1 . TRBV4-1 CASSQPGQGESYTF TGCGCCAGCAGCCAACCTGGACAGGGCGAAAGCTACACCTTC
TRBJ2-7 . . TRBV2 CASSLAGDEQYF TGTGCCAGCAGTCTGGCAGGGGACGAGCAGTACTTC
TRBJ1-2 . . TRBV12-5 CASGGQILGGYTF TGTGCTAGTGGTGGACAGATATTGGGTGGCTACACCTTC
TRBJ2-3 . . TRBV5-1 CASRPRDPNTDTQYF TGCGCCAGCAGGCCGCGGGACCCGAACACAGATACGCAGTATTTT
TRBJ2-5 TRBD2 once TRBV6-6 CASSRTSGGFETQYF TGTGCCAGCAGCCGGACTAGCGGGGGGTTTGAGACCCAGTACTTC
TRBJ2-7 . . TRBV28 CASSGPAAGNEQYF TGTGCCAGCAGTGGTCCGGCAGCAGGCAATGAGCAGTACTTC
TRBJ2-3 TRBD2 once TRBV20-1 CSARDPRGVTDTQYF TGCAGTGCTAGAGATCCCCGGGGGGTGACAGATACGCAGTATTTT
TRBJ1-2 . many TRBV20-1 CSADDRTASYGYTF TGCAGTGCTGACGATCGGACCGCGAGCTATGGCTACACCTTC
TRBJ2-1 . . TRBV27 CASSISRDPYNEQFF TGTGCCAGCAGCATAAGTCGGGACCCCTACAATGAGCAGTTCTTC
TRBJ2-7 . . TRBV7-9 CASSFSREVDEQYF TGTGCCAGCAGCTTTTCCAGGGAAGTTGACGAGCAGTACTTC
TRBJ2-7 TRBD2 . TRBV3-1 CASSQLAGNYEQYF TGTGCCAGCAGCCAACTAGCGGGGAACTACGAGCAGTACTTC
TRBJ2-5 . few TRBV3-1 CASSRQSRQETQYF TGTGCCAGCAGCCGACAGAGTCGCCAAGAGACCCAGTACTTC
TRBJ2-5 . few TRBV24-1 CATNFGEPETQYF TGTGCCACCAATTTTGGGGAGCCAGAGACCCAGTACTTC
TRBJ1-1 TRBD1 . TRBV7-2 CASSLDARDSEAFF TGTGCCAGCAGCTTAGACGCCCGGGACAGTGAAGCTTTCTTT
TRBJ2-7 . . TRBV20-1 CSAVGTALSYEQYF TGCAGTGCTGTCGGGACGGCCCTCTCCTACGAGCAGTACTTC
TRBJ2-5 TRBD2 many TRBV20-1 CSARDYRQGGETQYF TGCAGTGCTAGAGATTATCGGCAGGGAGGGGAGACCCAGTACTTC
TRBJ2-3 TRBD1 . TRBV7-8 CASSLVVDRNGTDTQYF TGTGCCAGCAGCTTAGTCGTGGACAGGAACGGCACAGATACGCAGTATTTT
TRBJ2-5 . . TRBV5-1 CASSPQPMQETQYF TGCGCCAGCAGTCCGCAGCCAATGCAAGAGACCCAGTACTTC
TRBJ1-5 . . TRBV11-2 CASSLGQLSSNQPQHF TGTGCCAGCAGCTTGGGGCAGCTTTCTAGCAATCAGCCCCAGCATTTT
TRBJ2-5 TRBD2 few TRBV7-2 CASSLSGRETQYF TGTGCCAGCAGCTTAAGCGGGAGAGAGACCCAGTACTTC
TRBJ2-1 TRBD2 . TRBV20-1 CSARETSGYNEQFF TGCAGTGCTAGAGAGACTAGCGGATACAATGAGCAGTTCTTC
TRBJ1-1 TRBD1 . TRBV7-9 CASSSSWDSSAEAFF TGTGCCAGCAGCTCGAGCTGGGACAGTTCCGCTGAAGCTTTCTTT
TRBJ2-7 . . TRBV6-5 CASSQGSGTYEQYF TGTGCCAGCAGTCAAGGGTCCGGTACCTACGAGCAGTACTTC
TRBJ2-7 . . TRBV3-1 CASSLGTVYEQYF TGTGCCAGCAGCCTAGGGACGGTATACGAGCAGTACTTC
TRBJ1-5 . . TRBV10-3 CAISESSSNQPQHF TGTGCCATCAGTGAGTCTAGTAGCAATCAGCCCCAGCATTTT
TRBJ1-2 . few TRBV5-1 CASSLAAGGNYGYTF TGCGCCAGCAGCTTGGCCGCAGGAGGGAACTATGGCTACACCTTC
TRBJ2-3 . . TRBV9 CASSVESGTTPTDTQYF TGTGCCAGCAGCGTAGAAAGCGGGACAACCCCCACAGATACGCAGTATTTT
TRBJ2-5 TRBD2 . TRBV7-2 CASSASGVAQETQYF TGTGCCAGCAGCGCCAGCGGGGTGGCACAAGAGACCCAGTACTTC
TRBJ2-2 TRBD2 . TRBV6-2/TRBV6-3 CASSYRGLAGPTGELFF TGTGCCAGCAGTTACCGCGGACTAGCGGGGCCCACCGGGGAGCTGTTTTTT
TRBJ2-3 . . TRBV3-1 CASSPLVTRTDTQYF TGTGCCAGCAGCCCCCTGGTAACACGCACAGATACGCAGTATTTT
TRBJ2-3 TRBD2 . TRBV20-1 CSARTSGGMGTQYF TGCAGTGCTAGAACTAGCGGGGGGATGGGCACGCAGTATTTT
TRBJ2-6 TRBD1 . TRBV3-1 CASSQDVRTGGSGANVLTF TGTGCCAGCAGCCAAGACGTCAGGACAGGGGGCTCTGGGGCCAACGTCCTGACTTTC
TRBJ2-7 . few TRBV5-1 CASSRGHLSSYEQYF TGCGCCAGCAGTCGCGGACATCTGAGCTCCTACGAGCAGTACTTC
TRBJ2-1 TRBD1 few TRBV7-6 CASSLETGLYNEQFF TGTGCCAGCAGCTTAGAGACAGGGTTGTACAATGAGCAGTTCTTC
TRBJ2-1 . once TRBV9 CASSALGNYNEQFF TGTGCCAGCAGCGCCCTAGGGAACTACAATGAGCAGTTCTTC
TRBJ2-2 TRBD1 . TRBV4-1 CASRTGPGELFF TGCGCCAGCAGGACAGGGCCCGGGGAGCTGTTTTTT
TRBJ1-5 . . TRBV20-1 CSATVAGFNQPQHF TGCAGTGCTACAGTGGCAGGGTTCAATCAGCCCCAGCATTTT